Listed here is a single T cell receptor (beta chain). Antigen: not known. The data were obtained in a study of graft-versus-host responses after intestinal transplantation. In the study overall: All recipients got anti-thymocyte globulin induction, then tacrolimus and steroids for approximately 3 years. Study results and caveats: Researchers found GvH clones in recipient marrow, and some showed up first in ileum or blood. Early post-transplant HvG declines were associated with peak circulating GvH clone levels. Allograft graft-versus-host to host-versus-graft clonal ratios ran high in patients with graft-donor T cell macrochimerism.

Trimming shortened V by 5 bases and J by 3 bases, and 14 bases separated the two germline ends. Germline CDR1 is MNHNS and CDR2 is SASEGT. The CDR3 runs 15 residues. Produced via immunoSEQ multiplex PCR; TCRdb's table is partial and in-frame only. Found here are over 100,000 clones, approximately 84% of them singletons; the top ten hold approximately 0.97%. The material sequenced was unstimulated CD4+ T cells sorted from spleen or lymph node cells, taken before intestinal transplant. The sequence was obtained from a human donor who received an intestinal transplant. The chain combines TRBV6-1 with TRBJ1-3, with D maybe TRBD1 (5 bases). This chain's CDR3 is CASSIPGSRGNTIYF. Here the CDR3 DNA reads TGTGCCAGCAGTATTCCAGGGAGCCGTGGAAACACCATATATTTT.